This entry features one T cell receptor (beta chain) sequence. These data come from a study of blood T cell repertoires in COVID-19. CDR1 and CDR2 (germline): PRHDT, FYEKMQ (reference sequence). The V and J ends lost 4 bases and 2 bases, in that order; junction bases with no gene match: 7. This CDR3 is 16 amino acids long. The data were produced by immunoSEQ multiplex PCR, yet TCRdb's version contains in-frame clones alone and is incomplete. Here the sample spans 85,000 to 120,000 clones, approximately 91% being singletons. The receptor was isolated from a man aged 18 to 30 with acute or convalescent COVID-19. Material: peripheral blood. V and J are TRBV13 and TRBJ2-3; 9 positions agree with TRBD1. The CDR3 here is CASSSTGGEDTDTQYF. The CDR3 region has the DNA TGTGCCAGCAGCTCCACAGGGGGCGAGGACACAGATACGCAGTATTTT.